This T cell receptor beta chain derives from a study of cytomegalovirus exposure and HLA in healthy donors. PCR used 60 Vbeta primers and 13 Jbeta primers. Only in-frame clones appear in the TCRdb table, and some are missing; sequencing was by immunoSEQ multiplex PCR. The table shows fewer than 200,000 clones, with approximately 80% occurring only once. Study-level results: Researchers reported that a few CMV-associated chains were confirmed in vitro as CMV antigen-specific.

The V and J ends lost 3 bases and 6 bases, in that order; junction bases with no gene match: 8. Germline V gene data show CDR1 as SQVTM and CDR2 as ANQGSEA. The CDR3 length is 13 residues. Note on this clone: Its specificity is unknown.

The clonotype comes from a man aged 50-60 years in good health and CMV-seropositive. The chain has TRBV29-1 and TRBJ2-7; 7 bases are shared with TRBD1. The sequencing input was PBMCs. The CDR3 loop reads CSVDQQGIGEQYF. CDR3 DNA sequence: TGCAGCGTTGACCAACAGGGGATCGGCGAGCAGTACTTC.